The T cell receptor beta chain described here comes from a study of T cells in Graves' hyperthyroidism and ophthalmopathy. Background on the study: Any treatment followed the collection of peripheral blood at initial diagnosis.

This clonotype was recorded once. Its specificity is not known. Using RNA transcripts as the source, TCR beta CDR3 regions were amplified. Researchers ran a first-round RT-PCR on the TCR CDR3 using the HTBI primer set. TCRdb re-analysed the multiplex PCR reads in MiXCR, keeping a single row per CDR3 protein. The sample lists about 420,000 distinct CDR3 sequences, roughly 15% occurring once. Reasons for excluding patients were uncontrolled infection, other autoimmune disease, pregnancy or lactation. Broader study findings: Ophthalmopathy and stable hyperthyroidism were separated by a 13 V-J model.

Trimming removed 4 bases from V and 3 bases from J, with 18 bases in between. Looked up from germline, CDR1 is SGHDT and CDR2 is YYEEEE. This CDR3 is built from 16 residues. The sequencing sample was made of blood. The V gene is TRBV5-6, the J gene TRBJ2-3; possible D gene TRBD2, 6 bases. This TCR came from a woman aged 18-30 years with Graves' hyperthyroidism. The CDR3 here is CASSPGWRAITDTQYF. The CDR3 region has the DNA TGTGCCAGCAGCCCCGGTTGGAGGGCTATTACAGATACGCAGTATTTT.